These T cell receptor beta chains were read from a single sample in a study of vaccination and CD4 T cells after COVID-19. TCRdb re-called the PCR reads through MiXCR, storing one row per CDR3 protein. Of 15,000 or so distinct CDR3 sequences listed, around 55% are singletons. Their antigen targets remain unknown. Sequenced material: cultured CD4+ T cells from blood, taken after SARS-CoV-2 vaccination. The receptors here all came from a human donor with COVID-19. CDR3s include the opening cysteine and the closing phenylalanine or tryptophan. D genes are given only for firm matches. Some rows have no size entry. The others give once, few or many, or a class for an expanded clone.

size | J | V | D | CDR3 | DNA
few | TRBJ1-5 | TRBV6-5 | . | CASSYRGDSNQPQHF | TGTGCCAGCAGTTACCGTGGGGATAGCAATCAGCCCCAGCATTTT
hyperexpanded | TRBJ1-2 | TRBV11-2 | TRBD1 | CASSPRMRQGYGYTF | TGTGCCAGCAGCCCCCGGATGAGACAGGGCTATGGCTACACCTTC
few | TRBJ2-5 | TRBV7-2 | . | CASSSTTAYQETQYF | TGTGCCAGCAGCTCCACGACAGCGTACCAAGAGACCCAGTACTTC
. | TRBJ1-5 | TRBV12-3/TRBV12-4 | TRBD1 | CASSPGTGKRSQPQHF | TGTGCCAGCAGTCCAGGGACAGGGAAGAGGAGTCAGCCCCAGCATTTT
. | TRBJ2-5 | TRBV19 | TRBD2 | CASGGAVQETQYF | TGTGCCAGCGGGGGGGCGGTCCAAGAGACCCAGTACTTC
. | TRBJ2-3 | TRBV20-1 | . | CSARVGLGGTDTQYF | TGCAGTGCTAGAGTGGGCCTCGGGGGCACAGATACGCAGTATTTT
. | TRBJ1-5 | TRBV18 | . | CASSPDRNQPQHF | TGTGCCAGCTCACCAGACAGAAATCAGCCCCAGCATTTT
few | TRBJ2-5 | TRBV6-1 | . | CASNQGGRETQYF | TGTGCCAGCAATCAAGGCGGTCGGGAGACCCAGTACTTC
. | TRBJ2-3 | TRBV18 | . | CASSPPELPDTQYF | TGTGCCAGCTCACCACCGGAGTTGCCAGATACGCAGTATTTT
. | TRBJ2-5 | TRBV5-1 | . | CASSSGWGQGETQYF | TGCGCCAGCAGCAGCGGATGGGGGCAGGGCGAGACCCAGTACTTC
. | TRBJ1-3 | TRBV6-1 | . | CASRLWGPGSGNTIYF | TGTGCCAGCAGACTCTGGGGGCCAGGGTCTGGAAACACCATATATTTT
. | TRBJ1-5 | TRBV27 | . | CASTTPRDPQHF | TGTGCCAGCACCACACCCCGAGACCCCCAGCATTTT
few | TRBJ1-2 | TRBV19 | . | CASSIVGFNYGYTF | TGTGCCAGTAGTATTGTGGGGTTTAACTATGGCTACACCTTC
few | TRBJ1-6 | TRBV7-2 | . | CASSSSGTRNSPLHF | TGTGCCAGCAGCTCCTCCGGGACACGTAATTCACCCCTCCACTTT
. | TRBJ1-6 | TRBV7-9 | . | CASSQGPGAFTPLHF | TGTGCCAGCAGCCAAGGACCCGGCGCTTTCACACCCCTCCACTTT
. | TRBJ2-3 | TRBV2 | . | CASSRTDHTDTQYF | TGTGCCAGCAGTAGGACAGACCACACAGATACGCAGTATTTT
. | TRBJ1-2 | TRBV10-3 | . | CAMTQGTSDSHGYTF | TGTGCCATGACACAGGGAACAAGTGACAGCCATGGCTACACCTTC
. | TRBJ2-7 | TRBV5-6 | . | CASSFRGGYEQYF | TGTGCCAGCAGCTTCAGGGGCGGGTACGAGCAGTACTTC
. | TRBJ2-7 | TRBV20-1 | . | CSARGVSEQYF | TGCAGTGCTAGAGGAGTATCCGAGCAGTACTTC
. | TRBJ1-6 | TRBV6-1 | . | CASRLQVYNSPLHF | TGTGCCAGCAGACTTCAGGTGTATAATTCACCCCTCCACTTT
few | TRBJ1-5 | TRBV20-1 | . | CSARAPDRSNQPQHF | TGCAGTGCTAGAGCCCCTGACAGGAGCAATCAGCCCCAGCATTTT
. | TRBJ1-1 | TRBV6-5 | . | CASSYSTFESEAFF | TGTGCCAGCAGTTACTCCACATTCGAGTCTGAAGCTTTCTTT
few | TRBJ1-2 | TRBV6-1 | . | CASSGGISNYGYTF | TGTGCCAGCAGTGGAGGTATATCTAACTATGGCTACACCTTC
few | TRBJ2-5 | TRBV19 | . | CASSISGAWGETQYF | TGTGCCAGTAGTATATCGGGGGCCTGGGGAGAGACCCAGTACTTC
. | TRBJ2-5 | TRBV6-1 | TRBD2 | CASSLGLAGQETQYF | TGTGCCAGCAGTCTGGGACTAGCGGGGCAAGAGACCCAGTACTTC
. | TRBJ1-2 | TRBV5-1 | TRBD1 | CASSLGDRAYGYTF | TGCGCCAGCAGCTTGGGGGACAGGGCGTATGGCTACACCTTC
. | TRBJ1-5 | TRBV5-1 | TRBD1 | CASSLGQGEQPQHF | TGCGCCAGCAGCCTGGGACAGGGGGAGCAGCCCCAGCATTTT
. | TRBJ2-3 | TRBV5-6 | TRBD2 | CASSLQGAGGATQYF | TGTGCCAGCAGCTTGCAAGGCGCGGGGGGGGCGACGCAGTATTTT
. | TRBJ2-5 | TRBV27 | . | CASSLGQGKYETQYF | TGTGCCAGCAGTTTAGGTCAGGGCAAGTATGAGACCCAGTACTTC
. | TRBJ1-4 | TRBV28 | TRBD1 | CASKTPAGGNEKLFF | TGTGCCAGCAAAACCCCAGCAGGGGGTAATGAAAAACTGTTTTTT
few | TRBJ2-7 | TRBV20-1 | TRBD2 | CSADYGTSGGSSYEQYF | TGCAGTGCAGACTATGGCACTAGCGGGGGAAGCTCCTACGAGCAGTACTTC
. | TRBJ2-7 | TRBV11-3 | . | CASSTRTGQKHEQYF | TGTGCCAGCAGCACAAGAACCGGACAGAAACACGAGCAGTACTTC
. | TRBJ2-5 | TRBV20-1 | TRBD1 | CSAVTGDHETQYF | TGCAGTGCAGTAACAGGGGATCATGAGACCCAGTACTTC
. | TRBJ1-2 | TRBV14 | TRBD1 | CASSQIQGAGFTF | TGTGCCAGCAGCCAAATACAGGGGGCTGGCTTCACCTTC
. | TRBJ1-5 | TRBV20-1 | . | CSARVPGTPNQPQHF | TGCAGTGCTAGGGTTCCCGGGACACCCAATCAGCCCCAGCATTTT
. | TRBJ1-1 | TRBV19 | TRBD1 | CASSIPRGQSEAFF | TGTGCCAGTAGTATTCCCAGGGGGCAAAGTGAAGCTTTCTTT
. | TRBJ1-2 | TRBV6-5 | TRBD1 | CASSYSVTGDYGYTF | TGTGCCAGCAGTTACTCCGTCACAGGGGACTATGGCTACACCTTC
. | TRBJ1-3 | TRBV28 | . | CASSPGTRGNTIYF | TGTGCCAGCAGTCCGGGGACTAGAGGAAACACCATATATTTT
few | TRBJ2-3 | TRBV7-2 | TRBD2 | CASSLGVAGPDTQYF | TGTGCCAGCAGCTTAGGAGTAGCGGGGCCAGATACGCAGTATTTT
few | TRBJ1-5 | TRBV19 | . | CASSTRWGAGQPQHF | TGTGCCAGTAGTACCCGATGGGGAGCAGGACAGCCCCAGCATTTT
. | TRBJ1-6 | TRBV6-1 | . | CASSPTDSSPLHF | TGTGCCAGCAGTCCAACTGACAGTTCCCCCCTCCACTTT
. | TRBJ2-2 | TRBV7-2 | . | CASTENTGELFF | TGTGCCAGCACGGAGAACACCGGGGAGCTGTTTTTT
. | TRBJ1-2 | TRBV4-1 | TRBD1 | CASSQTGSYGYTF | TGCGCCAGCAGCCAGACAGGGTCATATGGCTACACCTTC
few | TRBJ1-1 | TRBV12-3/TRBV12-4 | . | CASSSTGLNTEAFF | TGTGCCAGCAGTTCAACAGGCTTGAACACTGAAGCTTTCTTT
few | TRBJ1-1 | TRBV6-1 | TRBD1 | CASSPGQYTEAFF | TGTGCCAGCAGTCCGGGACAGTACACTGAAGCTTTCTTT
. | TRBJ1-1 | TRBV28 | . | CASRYQSNTEAFF | TGTGCCAGCAGGTACCAGTCGAACACTGAAGCTTTCTTT
few | TRBJ1-5 | TRBV2 | . | CASRDNRDDQPQHF | TGTGCCAGCAGAGATAACCGGGACGATCAGCCCCAGCATTTT
. | TRBJ1-1 | TRBV20-1 | . | CSAPGGRVNTEAFF | TGCAGTGCCCCGGGGGGGCGCGTAAACACTGAAGCTTTCTTT
. | TRBJ2-7 | TRBV20-1 | . | CSANPSGGQYF | TGCAGTGCCAACCCCTCAGGCGGGCAGTACTTC
. | TRBJ1-5 | TRBV5-4 | . | CASSLDGSNQPQHF | TGTGCCAGCAGCTTGGATGGAAGCAATCAGCCCCAGCATTTT
. | TRBJ1-4 | TRBV4-1 | . | CASSQVNSGGKLFF | TGCGCCAGCAGCCAAGTTAACTCCGGCGGAAAACTGTTTTTT
. | TRBJ1-2 | TRBV20-1 | . | CSAVPRGFWGYTF | TGCAGTGCTGTACCGAGGGGGTTCTGGGGCTACACCTTC
few | TRBJ2-2 | TRBV6-5 | TRBD1 | CASSSGTVLLTGELFF | TGTGCCAGCAGTTCCGGGACAGTTCTCCTCACCGGGGAGCTGTTTTTT
few | TRBJ1-6 | TRBV7-2 | . | CASSSQGFNSPLHF | TGTGCCAGCAGCTCCCAGGGGTTTAATTCACCCCTCCACTTT
. | TRBJ2-5 | TRBV5-1 | . | CASSLGSVAETQYF | TGCGCCAGCAGCTTGGGCTCGGTGGCAGAGACCCAGTACTTC
few | TRBJ1-5 | TRBV11-2 | TRBD1 | CASSLRGQTNQPQHF | TGTGCCAGCAGCCTTAGGGGGCAGACCAATCAGCCCCAGCATTTT
few | TRBJ2-5 | TRBV20-1 | TRBD1 | CSAEQGEETQYF | TGCAGTGCTGAACAGGGGGAAGAGACCCAGTACTTC
. | TRBJ2-3 | TRBV11-3 | . | CASSLVASTDTQYF | TGTGCCAGCAGCTTAGTGGCGAGCACAGATACGCAGTATTTT
. | TRBJ1-2 | TRBV9 | . | CASSPDARWGYTF | TGTGCCAGCAGCCCTGACGCCCGGTGGGGCTACACCTTC
. | TRBJ1-5 | TRBV19 | . | CASSLEVGRDQPQHF | TGTGCCAGTAGCCTCGAGGTGGGTCGGGATCAGCCCCAGCATTTT